This T cell receptor (beta chain) was recovered during a study of shared clonotypes between healthy human individuals (dated by TCRdb to 2020 to 2022). As for the study more broadly: A couple of women and a few men aged 18 to 49 years were included in the cohort. Per donor, three plates each were used for CD4 naive and CD4 memory, two for CD8 naive, and one for CD8 memory. To estimate repertoire size and how much clonotype sharing occurs between individuals, the study deeply sequenced the blood TCR repertoires of roughly 5 healthy adults. Each donor's leukapheresis produced roughly between roughly 0.9 and 9 billion PBMCs. To increase sequencing depth and limit assay-specific biases, different laboratories used diverse techniques to prepare libraries and sequence TCR repertoires. The paper as a whole reports these results and caveats: Sampling was restricted to blood, and TCR repertoires in tissue are likely to differ from TCR repertoires in blood. Across a handful of donors, approximately 5% of naive CD4, roughly 3.4% of naive CD8, 2% to 2.5% of memory CD4, and about 0.4% of memory CD8 clonotypes were shared. Incomplete sequencing was indicated by rarefaction of sorted-subset datasets, despite the large sequencing depth. Larger estimated clonotype richness was generally found for naive subsets than for memory subsets. The genetic and exposure-history diversity represented was limited by the small number of donors. Pairwise subsampling led to the expectation that sequencing depth would affect the degree of clonotype sharing among donors. Compared with non-shared clonotypes, the clonotypes found in all four sorted-subset donors had higher generation probabilities.

Donors were healthy HIV-negative adults with no recently reported acute infections or vaccinations. All donors were Caucasian adults living in Nashville, Tennessee, USA. CD4+ T cells were enriched through magnetic negative selection, after which naive cells were positively selected on CD45RA and the remaining negative fraction served as the memory subset. Blood was collected by leukapheresis, and PBMCs were isolated by Ficoll-Histopaque density gradient centrifugation and then cryopreserved in liquid nitrogen vapor phase. Purity and quantity of every magnetically sorted T cell population were checked by analytical flow cytometry. From each sorted fraction, genomic DNA was isolated and quantified by UV absorbance on a Nanodrop 2000c. Using the deep immunoSEQ assay, TCR CDR3 regions were amplified from genomic DNA by multiplex PCR. For each cell subset, the extracted genomic DNA was distributed evenly across all wells of several immunoSEQ 96-well plates, and each plate served as one replicate. For sorted subsets, approximately 210 ng of genomic DNA, equivalent to about 30,000 T cell genomes, went into each replicate PCR. Purified libraries were quantified with a Qubit 3.0 fluorometer, sized on a Bioanalyzer 2100, and re-quantified with the KAPA Library Quantification kit. Each immunoSEQ 96-well plate was sequenced on its own single-read 150-cycle Illumina NextSeq 550 flow cell. The authors' analysis ran thus. Because only junctional sequences without quality scores were contained in the immunoSEQ output, filtering matching that applied to full-length reads could not be performed. Sequences were annotated with PyIR, a Python wrapper for IgBLAST v1.9, using IMGT germline references to assign V/J genes and CDR3. Reads with weak V/J assignments (E-value above 1e-6), missing CDR3, stop codons, out-of-frame junctions, or ambiguous translated residues were removed. V3J clonotypes were defined as sequences sharing the same inferred V gene, J gene, and CDR3 amino acid sequence. To compute the percentage overlap between repertoires, the number of shared unique clonotypes was divided by the size of the smaller repertoire. Repertoire richness was assessed with RTK rarefaction, the Chao1 estimator, and Recon v2.1 estimates of unobserved clonotypes. For all TCRbeta clonotypes obtained by the gDNA method from a handful of donors, generation probabilities were computed with OLGA. As stored in TCRdb, this immuneACCESS dataset retains in-frame rearrangements with V and J assigned. A fraction of the clones does not appear; measured against another copy, unresolved V genes explain less than half of the discrepancy, and the remainder lacks a known reason. The V and J calls and clone size were taken over from that table, and D and trimming were inferred from the DNA. The sample table holds more than 200,000 clones, of which under 80% were seen once. The ten largest clones add up to 11% of the sample.

The germline V gene yields KGHSH for CDR1 and LQKENI for CDR2. Here V drops 3 bases and J drops 6 bases, and the junction holds 9 bases not matched to any gene. CDR3 length: 16 amino acids, cysteine to phenylalanine. Just the 48-base CDR3 DNA is kept, in frame starting at base 1. This clone came up once. The target of this receptor is not known. No clone much larger than this one lies a single base away; base qualities are absent. What was sequenced was memory CD4+ T cells sorted from blood. The cell subset or site label for this specimen denotes: CD45RA-negative fraction. The source is a man aged 30 to 45 in good health. The sequence is built from TRBV18 and TRBJ2-1, with 9 middle bases fitting TRBD2. The CDR3 amino acid sequence is: CASSPDLAGIPNEQFF. The sequence in DNA is TGTGCCAGCTCACCCGATCTAGCGGGAATTCCCAATGAGCAGTTCTTC.